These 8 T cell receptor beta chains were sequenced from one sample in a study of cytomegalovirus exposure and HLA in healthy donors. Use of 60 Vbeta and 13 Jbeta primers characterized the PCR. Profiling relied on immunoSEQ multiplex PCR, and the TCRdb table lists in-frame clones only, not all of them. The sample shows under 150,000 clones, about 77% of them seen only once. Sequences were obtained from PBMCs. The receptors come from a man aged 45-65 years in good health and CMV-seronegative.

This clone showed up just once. The CDR3 nucleotides read TGTGCCATCAGTGGGAGGGGGACTAGCGGGGATGGGGAGCAGTTCTTC. This gives the protein CAISGRGTSGDGEQFF. The gene calls are TRBV10-3 and TRBJ2-1; 13 nucleotides line up with TRBD2. Looked up from germline, CDR1 is ENHRY and CDR2 is SYGVKD. The CDR3 is made up of 16 amino acids. Trimming took 4 bases from V and 10 from J; bases not matched to a gene: 10.

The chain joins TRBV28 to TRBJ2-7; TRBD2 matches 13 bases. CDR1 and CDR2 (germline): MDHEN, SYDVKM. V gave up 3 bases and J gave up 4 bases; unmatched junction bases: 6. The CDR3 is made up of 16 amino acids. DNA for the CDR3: TGTGCCAGCAGTTTCGCTAGGACTAGCGGGAGTTACGAGCAGTACTTC. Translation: CASSFARTSGSYEQYF. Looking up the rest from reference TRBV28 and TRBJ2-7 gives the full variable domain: DVKVTQSSRYLVKRTGEKVFLECVQDMDHENMFWYRQDPGLGLRLIYFSYDVKMKEKGDIPEGYSVSREKKERFSLILESASTNQTSMYLCASSFARTSGSYEQYFGPGTRLTVT.

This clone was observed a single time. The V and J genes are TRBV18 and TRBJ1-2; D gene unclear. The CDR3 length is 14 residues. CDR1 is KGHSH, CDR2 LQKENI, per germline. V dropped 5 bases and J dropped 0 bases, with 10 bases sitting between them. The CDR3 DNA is TGTGCCAGCTCAGCCTCGGGGTCTAACTATGGCTACACCTTC. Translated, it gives CASSASGSNYGYTF.

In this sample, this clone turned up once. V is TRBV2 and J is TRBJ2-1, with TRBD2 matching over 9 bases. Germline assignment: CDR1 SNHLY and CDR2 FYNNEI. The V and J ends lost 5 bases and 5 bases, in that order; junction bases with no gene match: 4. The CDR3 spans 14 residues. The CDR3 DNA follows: TGTGCCAGCAGTCGACTAGCGGCGCACAATGAGCAGTTCTTC. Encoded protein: CASSRLAAHNEQFF.

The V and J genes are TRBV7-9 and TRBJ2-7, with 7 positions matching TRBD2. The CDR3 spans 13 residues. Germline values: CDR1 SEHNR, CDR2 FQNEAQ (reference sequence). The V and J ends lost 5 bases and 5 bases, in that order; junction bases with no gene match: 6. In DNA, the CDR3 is TGTGCCAGCAGCCCGGGACTATCCAACGAGCAGTACTTC. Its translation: CASSPGLSNEQYF.

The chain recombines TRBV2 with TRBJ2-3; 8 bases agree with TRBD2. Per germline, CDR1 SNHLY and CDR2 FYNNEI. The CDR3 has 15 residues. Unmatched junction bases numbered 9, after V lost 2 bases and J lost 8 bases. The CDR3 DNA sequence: TGTGCCAGCAGTGAACAGGGCGGGGGGCCGGGTACGCAGTATTTT. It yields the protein CASSEQGGGPGTQYF.

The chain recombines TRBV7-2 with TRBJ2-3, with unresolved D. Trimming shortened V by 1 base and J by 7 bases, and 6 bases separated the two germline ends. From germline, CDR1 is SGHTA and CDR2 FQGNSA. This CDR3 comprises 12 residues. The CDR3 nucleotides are TGTGCCAGCAGCTTAGTAAGCTATACGCAGTATTTT. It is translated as CASSLVSYTQYF. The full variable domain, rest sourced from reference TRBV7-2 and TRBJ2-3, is GAGVSQSPSNKVTEKGKDVELRCDPISGHTALYWYRQSLGQGLEFLIYFQGNSAPDKSGLPSDRFSAERTGGSVSTLTIQRTQQEDSAVYLCASSLVSYTQYFGPGTRLTVL.

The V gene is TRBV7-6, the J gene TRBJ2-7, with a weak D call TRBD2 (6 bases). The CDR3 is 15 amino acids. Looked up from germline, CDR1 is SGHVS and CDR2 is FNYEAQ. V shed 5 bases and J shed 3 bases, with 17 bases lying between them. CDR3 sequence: CASSGTPTPCYEQYF. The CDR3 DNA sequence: TGTGCCAGCAGCGGGACTCCGACACCCTGCTACGAGCAGTACTTC.